This T cell receptor beta chain stems from a study of Graves' ophthalmopathy and Graves' hyperthyroidism. Findings of the study overall: Among expanded thyroid clonotypes above 0.001 frequency, most also occurred in blood. Built on 13 signatures, a model told ophthalmopathy apart from stable hyperthyroidism with 85% to 90% sensitivity and 80% to 82% specificity.

Using RNA transcripts, the TCR beta CDR3 regions were amplified. HTBI primers were used in a first-round RT-PCR, which preceded a second-round multiplex PCR. One entry per CDR3 protein, called by TCRdb with MiXCR from the multiplex PCR reads. The profile covers about 220,000 distinct CDR3 sequences, with around a fifth appearing a single time and about 40% taken by the ten largest. There are 14 residues in the CDR3. CDR1 is MGHRA, CDR2 YSYEKL, per germline. The V and J ends lost 8 bases and 0 bases, in that order; junction bases with no gene match: 5. A diagnosis was made from clinical symptoms together with serum thyroxine, TRAb, thyroid ultrasound and orbital computed tomography. PBMCs were density-gradient isolated from approximately 9.8 ml fresh blood. This clonotype was seen repeatedly, ten times or more. Its antigen remains unidentified.

V is TRBV4-1 and J is TRBJ2-7; 9 bases align to TRBD2. The receptor comes from a woman aged 45 to 65 with Graves' ophthalmopathy. Sequenced: peripheral blood. The CDR3 spells CASGGSGSSYEQYF. CDR3 bases: TGCGCCAGCGGGGGTAGCGGGAGCTCCTACGAGCAGTACTTC.